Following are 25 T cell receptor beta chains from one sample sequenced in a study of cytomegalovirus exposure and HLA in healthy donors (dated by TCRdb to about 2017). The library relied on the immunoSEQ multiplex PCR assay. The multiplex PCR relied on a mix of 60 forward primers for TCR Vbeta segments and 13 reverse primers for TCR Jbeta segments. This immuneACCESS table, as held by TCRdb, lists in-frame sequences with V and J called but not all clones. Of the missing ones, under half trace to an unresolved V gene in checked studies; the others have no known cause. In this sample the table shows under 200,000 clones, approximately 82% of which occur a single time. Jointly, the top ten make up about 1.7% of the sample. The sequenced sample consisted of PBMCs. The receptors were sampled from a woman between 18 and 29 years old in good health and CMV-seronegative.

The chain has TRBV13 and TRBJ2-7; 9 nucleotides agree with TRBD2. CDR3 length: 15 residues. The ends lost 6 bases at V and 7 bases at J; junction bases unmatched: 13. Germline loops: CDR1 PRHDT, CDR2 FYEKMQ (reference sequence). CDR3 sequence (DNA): TGTGCCAGCAGTACGAGTTTAGCGGGAGTTTGGGAGCAGTACTTC. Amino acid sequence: CASSTSLAGVWEQYF.

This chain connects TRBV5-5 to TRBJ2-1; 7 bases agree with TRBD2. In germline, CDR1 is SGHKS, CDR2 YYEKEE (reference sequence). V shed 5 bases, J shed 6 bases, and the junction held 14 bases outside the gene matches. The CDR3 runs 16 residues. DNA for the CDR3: TGTGCCAGCAGTCAAAGACTAGCCTATGGCTTCAATGAGCAGTTCTTC. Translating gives CASSQRLAYGFNEQFF.

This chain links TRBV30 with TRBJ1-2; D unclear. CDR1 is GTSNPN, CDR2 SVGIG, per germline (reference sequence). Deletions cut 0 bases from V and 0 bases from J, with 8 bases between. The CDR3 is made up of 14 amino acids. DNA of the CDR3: TGTGCCTGGAGTGTGAGAGCTACTAACTATGGCTACACCTTC. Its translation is CAWSVRATNYGYTF.

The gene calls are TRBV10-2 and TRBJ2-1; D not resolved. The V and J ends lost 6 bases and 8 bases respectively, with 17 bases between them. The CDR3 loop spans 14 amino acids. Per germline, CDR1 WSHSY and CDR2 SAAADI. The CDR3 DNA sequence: TGCGCCAGCAGCCCGGGTTTTGAACGGGATGAGCAGTTCTTC. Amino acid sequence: CASSPGFERDEQFF.

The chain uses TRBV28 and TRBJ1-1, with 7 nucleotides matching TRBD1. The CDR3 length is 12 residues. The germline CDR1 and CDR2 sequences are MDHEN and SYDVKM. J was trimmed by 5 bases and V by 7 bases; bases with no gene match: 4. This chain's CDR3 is CASIKQGTEAFF. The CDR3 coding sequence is TGTGCCAGCATCAAACAGGGGACTGAAGCTTTCTTT.

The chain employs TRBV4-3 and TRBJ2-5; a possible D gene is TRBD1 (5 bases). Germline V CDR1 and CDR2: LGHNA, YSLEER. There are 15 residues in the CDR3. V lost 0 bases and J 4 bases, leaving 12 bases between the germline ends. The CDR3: CASSQDLNRLETQYF. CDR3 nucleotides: TGCGCCAGCAGCCAAGATCTAAACAGGTTAGAGACCCAGTACTTC.

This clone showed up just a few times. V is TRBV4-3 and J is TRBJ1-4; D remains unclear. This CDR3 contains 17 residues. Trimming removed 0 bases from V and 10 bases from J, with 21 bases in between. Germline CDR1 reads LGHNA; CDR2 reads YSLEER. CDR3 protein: CASSQDLGGSQAGKLFF. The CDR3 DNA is TGCGCCAGCAGCCAAGACTTAGGAGGATCCCAAGCCGGAAAACTGTTTTTT.

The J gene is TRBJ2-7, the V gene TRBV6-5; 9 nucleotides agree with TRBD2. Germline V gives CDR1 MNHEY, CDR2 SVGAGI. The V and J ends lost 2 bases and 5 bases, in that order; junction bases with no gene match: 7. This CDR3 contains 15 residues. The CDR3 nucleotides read TGTGCCAGCAGTTACGGGAGCGGGAGGACGGACGAGCAGTACTTC. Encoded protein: CASSYGSGRTDEQYF.

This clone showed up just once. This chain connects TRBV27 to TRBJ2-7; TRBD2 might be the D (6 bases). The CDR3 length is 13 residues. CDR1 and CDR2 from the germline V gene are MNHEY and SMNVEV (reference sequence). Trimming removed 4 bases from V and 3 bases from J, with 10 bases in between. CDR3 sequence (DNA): TGTGCCAGCAGTTCGACCGGGAGCTACGAGCAGTACTTC. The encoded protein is CASSSTGSYEQYF.

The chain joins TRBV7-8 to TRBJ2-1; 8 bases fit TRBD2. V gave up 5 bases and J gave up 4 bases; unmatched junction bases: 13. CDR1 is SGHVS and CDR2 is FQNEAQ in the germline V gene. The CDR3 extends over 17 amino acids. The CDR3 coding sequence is TGTGCCAGCAGCACATATAGCGGGACTCGCCCATACAATGAGCAGTTCTTC. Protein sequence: CASSTYSGTRPYNEQFF.

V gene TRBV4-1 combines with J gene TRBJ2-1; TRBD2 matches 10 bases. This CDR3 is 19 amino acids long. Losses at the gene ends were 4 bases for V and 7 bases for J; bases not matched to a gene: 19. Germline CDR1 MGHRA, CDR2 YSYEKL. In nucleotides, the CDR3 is TGCGCCAGCAGCCCCCTTTTGGCTAGCGGGAGTTGGGAGAGAAATGAGCAGTTCTTC. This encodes CASSPLLASGSWERNEQFF.

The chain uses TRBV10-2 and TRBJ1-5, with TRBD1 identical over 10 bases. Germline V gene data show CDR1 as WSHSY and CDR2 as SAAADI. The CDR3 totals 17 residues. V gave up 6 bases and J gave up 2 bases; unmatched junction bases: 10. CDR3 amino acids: CASRGGQGLGGNQPQHF. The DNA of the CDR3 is TGCGCCAGCAGGGGGGGACAGGGGCTAGGAGGCAATCAGCCCCAGCATTTT.

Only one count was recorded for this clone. The CDR3 coding sequence is TGTGCCAGCAGTTTATGGGGCGGGAGTGGGGAAGAGACCCAGTACTTC. Protein product: CASSLWGGSGEETQYF. The gene calls are TRBV28 and TRBJ2-5; 7 bases are a match to TRBD2. The CDR3 runs to 16 residues. The V gene's germline CDR1 is MDHEN and CDR2 SYDVKM. The trim removed 0 bases at V and 3 bases at J, leaving 7 bases unmatched.

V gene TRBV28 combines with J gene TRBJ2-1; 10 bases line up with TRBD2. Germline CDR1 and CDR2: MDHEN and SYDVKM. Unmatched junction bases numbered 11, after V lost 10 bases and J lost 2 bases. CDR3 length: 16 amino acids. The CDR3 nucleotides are TGTGCCACCTCGGCGCTAGCGGGAGAAGCCTACAATGAGCAGTTCTTC. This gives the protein CATSALAGEAYNEQFF. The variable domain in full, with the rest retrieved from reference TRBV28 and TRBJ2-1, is DVKVTQSSRYLVKRTGEKVFLECVQDMDHENMFWYRQDPGLGLRLIYFSYDVKMKEKGDIPEGYSVSREKKERFSLILESASTNQTSMYLCATSALAGEAYNEQFFGPGTRLTVL.

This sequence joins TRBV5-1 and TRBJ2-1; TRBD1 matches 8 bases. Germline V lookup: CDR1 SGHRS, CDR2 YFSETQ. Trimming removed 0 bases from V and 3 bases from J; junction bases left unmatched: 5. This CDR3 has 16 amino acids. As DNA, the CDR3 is TGCGCCAGCAGCTTGGGCAGGGGGCTGGTCTACAATGAGCAGTTCTTC. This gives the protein CASSLGRGLVYNEQFF.

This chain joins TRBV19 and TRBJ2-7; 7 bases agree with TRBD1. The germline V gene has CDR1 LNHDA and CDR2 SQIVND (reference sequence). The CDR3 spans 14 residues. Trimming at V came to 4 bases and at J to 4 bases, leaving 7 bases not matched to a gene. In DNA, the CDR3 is TGTGCCAGTAGTAGGTCAGGGGGTCCTTACGAGCAGTACTTC. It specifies CASSRSGGPYEQYF.

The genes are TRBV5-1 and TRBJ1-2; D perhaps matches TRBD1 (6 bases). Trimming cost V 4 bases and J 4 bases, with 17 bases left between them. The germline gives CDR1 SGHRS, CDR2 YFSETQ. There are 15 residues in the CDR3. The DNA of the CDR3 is TGCGCCAGCAGCCTATCCCTACAGGGACCCTATGGCTACACCTTC. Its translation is CASSLSLQGPYGYTF.

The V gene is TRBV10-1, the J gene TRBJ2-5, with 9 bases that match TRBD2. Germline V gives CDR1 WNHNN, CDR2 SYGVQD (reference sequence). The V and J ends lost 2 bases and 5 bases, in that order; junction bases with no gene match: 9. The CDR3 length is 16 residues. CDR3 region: CASSEISGSSLETQYF. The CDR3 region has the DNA TGCGCCAGCAGTGAGATTAGCGGGAGCTCGCTGGAGACCCAGTACTTC.

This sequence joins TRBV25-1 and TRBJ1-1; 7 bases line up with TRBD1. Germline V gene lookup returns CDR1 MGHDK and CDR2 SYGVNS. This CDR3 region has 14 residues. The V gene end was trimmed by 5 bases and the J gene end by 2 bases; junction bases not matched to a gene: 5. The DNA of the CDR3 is TGTGCCAGCAGTAGAGCAGGGGGAAACACTGAAGCTTTCTTT. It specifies CASSRAGGNTEAFF. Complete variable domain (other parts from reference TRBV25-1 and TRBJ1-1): EADIYQTPRYLVIGTGKKITLECSQTMGHDKMYWYQQDPGMELHLIHYSYGVNSTEKGDLSSESTVSRIRTEHFPLTLESARPSHTSQYLCASSRAGGNTEAFFGQGTRLTVV.

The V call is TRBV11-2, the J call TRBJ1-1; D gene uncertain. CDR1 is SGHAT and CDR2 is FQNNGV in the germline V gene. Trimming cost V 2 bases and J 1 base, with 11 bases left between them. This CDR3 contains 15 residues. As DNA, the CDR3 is TGTGCCAGCAGCTTAAACTTTCTCGGGAACACTGAAGCTTTCTTT. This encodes CASSLNFLGNTEAFF.

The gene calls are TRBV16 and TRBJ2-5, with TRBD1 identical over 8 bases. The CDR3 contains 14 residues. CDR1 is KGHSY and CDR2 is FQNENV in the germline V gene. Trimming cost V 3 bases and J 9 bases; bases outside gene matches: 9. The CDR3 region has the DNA TGTGCCAGCAGCCAGCGGACAGGGATGGAGTCCCAGTACTTC. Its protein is CASSQRTGMESQYF. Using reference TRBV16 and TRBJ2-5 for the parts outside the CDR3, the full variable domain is GEEVAQTPKHLVRGEGQKAKLYCAPIKGHSYVFWYQQVLKNEFKFLISFQNENVFDETGMPKERFSAKCLPNSPCSLEIQATKLEDSAVYFCASSQRTGMESQYFGPGTRLLVL.

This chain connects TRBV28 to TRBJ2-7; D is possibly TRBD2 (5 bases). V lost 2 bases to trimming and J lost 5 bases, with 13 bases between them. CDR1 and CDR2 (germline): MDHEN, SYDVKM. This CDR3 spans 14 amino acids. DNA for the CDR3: TGTGCCAGCAGTTTACTGGCGGGTCAGAACGAGCAGTACTTC. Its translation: CASSLLAGQNEQYF.

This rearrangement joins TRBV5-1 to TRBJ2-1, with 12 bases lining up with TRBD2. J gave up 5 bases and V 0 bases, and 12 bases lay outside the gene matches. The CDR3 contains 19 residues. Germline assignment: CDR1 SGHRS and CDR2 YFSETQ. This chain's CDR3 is CASSLAGLAGSRRNNEQFF. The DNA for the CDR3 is TGCGCCAGCAGCTTGGCCGGACTAGCGGGATCTCGGCGGAACAATGAGCAGTTCTTC.

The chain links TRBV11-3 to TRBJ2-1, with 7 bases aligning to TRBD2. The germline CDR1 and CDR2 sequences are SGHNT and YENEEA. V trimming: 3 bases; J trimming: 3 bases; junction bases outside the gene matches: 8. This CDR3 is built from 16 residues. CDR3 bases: TGTGCCAGCAGCTTCGCCGGGGCTAGCGGCTACAATGAGCAGTTCTTC. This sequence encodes CASSFAGASGYNEQFF.

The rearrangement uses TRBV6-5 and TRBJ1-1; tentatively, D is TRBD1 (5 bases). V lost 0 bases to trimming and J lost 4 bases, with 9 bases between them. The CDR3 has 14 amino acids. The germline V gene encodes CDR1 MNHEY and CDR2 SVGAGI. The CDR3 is CASSYSSGGTEAFF. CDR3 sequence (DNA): TGTGCCAGCAGTTACTCGAGCGGGGGCACTGAAGCTTTCTTT.